This TCR beta chain was documented in a study of cytomegalovirus exposure and HLA in healthy donors. At the level of the study: The platform used for the 100 to 150 validation repertoires matched that of the 650 to 750 first-cohort repertoires, a later analysis reported.

Generated by immunoSEQ multiplex PCR, the TCRdb table keeps only in-frame clones and is missing some. The table records over 120,000 clones, roughly 90% of them present only once. Concerning this clone: Its matching antigen is unknown.

Whole-study results and caveats: Most observed TCR sequences were rare, whereas some public TCRs were detected in many donors.

Per the germline V gene, CDR1 is MGHRA and CDR2 is YSYEKL. Trimming left V 0 bases short and J 2 bases short, with 17 bases between. The CDR3 contains 17 residues. Sequencing was performed on PBMCs. This TCR came from a man between 18 and 35 years old in good health and CMV-seropositive. The chain combines TRBV4-1 with TRBJ2-7; D perhaps matches TRBD2 (5 bases). The CDR3 here is CASSQEDFRTITYEQYF. In DNA form, the CDR3 reads TGCGCCAGCAGCCAAGAGGACTTCAGAACAATCACCTACGAGCAGTACTTC.